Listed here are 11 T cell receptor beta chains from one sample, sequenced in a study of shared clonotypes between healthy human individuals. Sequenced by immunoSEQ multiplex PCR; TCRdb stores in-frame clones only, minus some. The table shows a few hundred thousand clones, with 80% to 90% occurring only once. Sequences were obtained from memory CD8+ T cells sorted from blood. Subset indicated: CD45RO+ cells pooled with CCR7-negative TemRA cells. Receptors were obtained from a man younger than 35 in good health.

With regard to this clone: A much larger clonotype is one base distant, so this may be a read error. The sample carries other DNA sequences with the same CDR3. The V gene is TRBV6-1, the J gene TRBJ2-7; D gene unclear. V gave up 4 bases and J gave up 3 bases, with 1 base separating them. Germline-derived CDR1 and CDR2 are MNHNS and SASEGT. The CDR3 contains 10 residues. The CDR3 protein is CASSVYEQYF. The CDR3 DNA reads TGTGCCAGCAGTGTCTACGAGCAGTACTTC.

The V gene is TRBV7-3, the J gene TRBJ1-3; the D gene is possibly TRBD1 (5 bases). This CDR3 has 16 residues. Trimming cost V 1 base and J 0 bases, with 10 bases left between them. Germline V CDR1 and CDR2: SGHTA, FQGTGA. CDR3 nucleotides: TGTGCCAGCAGCTTAATTTTTGGGGGCTCTGGAAACACCATATATTTT. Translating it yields CASSLIFGGSGNTIYF.

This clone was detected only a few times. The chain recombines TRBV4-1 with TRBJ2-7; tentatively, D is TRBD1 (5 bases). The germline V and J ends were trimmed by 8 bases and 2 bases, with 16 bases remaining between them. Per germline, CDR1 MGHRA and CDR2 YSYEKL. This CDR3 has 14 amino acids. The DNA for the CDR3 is TGCGCCAGCGCGTTGGACATTCTTCCCTACGAGCAGTACTTC. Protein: CASALDILPYEQYF.

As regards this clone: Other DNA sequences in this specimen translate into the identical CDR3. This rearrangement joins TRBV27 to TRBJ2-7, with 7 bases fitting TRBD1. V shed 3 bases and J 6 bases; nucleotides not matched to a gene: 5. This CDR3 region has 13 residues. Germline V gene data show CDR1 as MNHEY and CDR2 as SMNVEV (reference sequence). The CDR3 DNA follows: TGTGCCAGCAGTTTCGGGACAGCCGGCGAGCAGTACTTC. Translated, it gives CASSFGTAGEQYF.

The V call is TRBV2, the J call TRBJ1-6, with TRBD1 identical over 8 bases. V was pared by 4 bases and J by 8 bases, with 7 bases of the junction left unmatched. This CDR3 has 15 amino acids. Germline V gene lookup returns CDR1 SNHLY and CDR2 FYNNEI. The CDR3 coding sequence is TGTGCCAGCAGTGGCACAGGGGGTCCTGATTCACCCCTCCACTTT. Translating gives CASSGTGGPDSPLHF.

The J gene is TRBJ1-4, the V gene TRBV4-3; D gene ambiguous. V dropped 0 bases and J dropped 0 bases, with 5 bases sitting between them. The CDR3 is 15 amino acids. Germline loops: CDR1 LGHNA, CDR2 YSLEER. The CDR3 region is CASSQDLPTNEKLFF. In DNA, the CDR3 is TGCGCCAGCAGCCAAGATCTCCCAACTAATGAAAAACTGTTTTTT.

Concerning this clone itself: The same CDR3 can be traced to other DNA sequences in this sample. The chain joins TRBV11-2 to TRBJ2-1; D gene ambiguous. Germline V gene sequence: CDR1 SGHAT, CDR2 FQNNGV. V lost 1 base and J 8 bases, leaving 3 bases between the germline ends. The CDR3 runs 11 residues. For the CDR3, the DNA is TGTGCCAGCAGCTTAGGGCATGAGCAGTTCTTC. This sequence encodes CASSLGHEQFF.

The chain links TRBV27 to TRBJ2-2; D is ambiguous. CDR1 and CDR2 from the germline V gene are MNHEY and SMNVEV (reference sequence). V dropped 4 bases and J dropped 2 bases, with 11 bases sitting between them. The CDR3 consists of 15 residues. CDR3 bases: TGTGCCAGCAGTTCGCATGACGGTAACACCGGGGAGCTGTTTTTT. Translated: CASSSHDGNTGELFF.

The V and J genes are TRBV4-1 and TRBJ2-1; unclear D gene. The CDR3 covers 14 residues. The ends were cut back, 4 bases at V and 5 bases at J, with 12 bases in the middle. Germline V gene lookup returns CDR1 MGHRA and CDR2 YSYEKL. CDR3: CASSPDPSHNEQFF. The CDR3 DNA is TGCGCCAGCAGCCCGGACCCGTCCCACAATGAGCAGTTCTTC.

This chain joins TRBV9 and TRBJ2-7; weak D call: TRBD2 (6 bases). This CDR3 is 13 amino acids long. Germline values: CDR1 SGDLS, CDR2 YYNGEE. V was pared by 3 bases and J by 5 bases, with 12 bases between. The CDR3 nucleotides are TGTGCCAGCAGCGCTTCGGACTACCACGAGCAGTACTTC. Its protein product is CASSASDYHEQYF. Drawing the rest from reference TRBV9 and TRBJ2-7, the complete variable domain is DSGVTQTPKHLITATGQRVTLRCSPRSGDLSVYWYQQSLDQGLQFLIQYYNGEERAKGNILERFSAQQFPDLHSELNLSSLELGDSALYFCASSASDYHEQYFGPGTRLTVT.

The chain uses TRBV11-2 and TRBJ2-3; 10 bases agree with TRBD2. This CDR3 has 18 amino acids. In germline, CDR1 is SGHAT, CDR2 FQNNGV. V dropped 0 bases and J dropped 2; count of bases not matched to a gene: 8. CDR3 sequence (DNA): TGTGCCAGCAGCTTAGAGTCGTTAGCGGGAGGACCCACAGATACGCAGTATTTT. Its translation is CASSLESLAGGPTDTQYF.